The entry that follows covers one T cell receptor beta chain sequence. The antigen is unknown. The V end lost 5 bases, the J end lost 4 bases, and 14 bases lay between the germline ends. The CDR3 has 14 amino acids. CDR1 and CDR2 (germline): LNHDA, SQIVND (reference sequence). The source of the sample is a study of cytomegalovirus exposure and HLA in healthy donors. Study-wide findings and caveats: In a later analysis, at a false discovery rate of 0.05, about 17,000 TCR beta sequences matched HLA alleles. TCR association rates varied by HLA locus in a later analysis, with DRB1 highest and HLA-C lowest.

In the PCR, 60 Vbeta and 13 Jbeta primers were used. The repertoire was sequenced with immunoSEQ multiplex PCR; TCRdb's copy has only in-frame clones and lacks some. This table has around 120,000 clones, around 80% appearing once. The receptor's source is a human donor in good health. The V gene is TRBV19, the J gene TRBJ1-1; D call uncertain. The sample was PBMCs. The CDR3 DNA reads as TGTGCCAGTAGTCCCCTCTCGGGGTCCACTGAAGCTTTCTTT. This gives the protein CASSPLSGSTEAFF.